These 6 T cell receptor beta chains were sequenced from one sample in a study of radiation and T cells in renal cell carcinoma (dated by TCRdb to between 2020 and 2021). The sample's time point label, in plain terms: blood 4 weeks post-SBRT, at nephrectomy. The treatment or condition label on this specimen signifies: 15 Gy SBRT to primary tumor, nephrectomy 4 weeks later. The library relied on the immunoSEQ multiplex PCR assay. Drawn from immuneACCESS, this table holds only the in-frame rearrangements with V and J called that TCRdb kept. Clones are partly lost; checked studies trace under half to an unresolved V gene and leave the rest unexplained. Within this sample are some 150,000 clones, with 65% to 90% of them counted one time only. About a sixth of the sample belongs to the ten largest clones. The sample consisted of blood, taken from a patient whose treatment included radiotherapy and nephrectomy. The receptor set was obtained from a woman aged 50 to 65 with renal cell carcinoma.

CDR3 in amino acids: CASSESRGSSYNEQFF. The DNA for the CDR3 is TGCGCCAGCAGTGAATCGCGGGGGAGCTCCTACAATGAGCAGTTCTTC. The V and J genes are TRBV10-2 and TRBJ2-1; TRBD2 matches at 7 bases. With 3 bases clipped from V and 0 bases from J, the junction kept 5 bases outside the gene matches. Germline CDR1 and CDR2: WSHSY and SAAADI. There are 16 residues in the CDR3.

The rearrangement joins TRBV25-1 to TRBJ2-3; 12 bases line up with TRBD2. The CDR3 extends over 15 amino acids. Germline CDR1 reads MGHDK; CDR2 reads SYGVNS. J lost 5 bases, V lost 6 bases, and 6 bases had no gene match. The CDR3, as DNA: TGTGCCAGCAGGACTAGCGGGAGTTGGAGAGATACGCAGTATTTT. It is translated as CASRTSGSWRDTQYF.

This chain connects TRBV11-2 to TRBJ2-5; no clear D gene. Looked up from germline, CDR1 is SGHAT and CDR2 is FQNNGV. The CDR3 is 13 residues long. V gave up 3 bases and J gave up 8 bases, with 13 bases separating them. The chain's CDR3 is CASSLSLERTQYF. Written as DNA, the CDR3 is TGTGCCAGCAGCTTGTCTTTGGAGCGCACCCAGTACTTC.

The chain uses TRBV10-1 and TRBJ2-5; TRBD2 might be the D (5 bases). This CDR3 spans 16 amino acids. The V gene lost 0 bases and the J gene lost 1 base, with 12 bases spanning the gap. Looked up from germline, CDR1 is WNHNN and CDR2 is SYGVQD (reference sequence). CDR3 in amino acids: CASSESSPGSQETQYF. CDR3 DNA sequence: TGCGCCAGCAGTGAGTCATCTCCGGGGAGCCAAGAGACCCAGTACTTC.

The chain combines TRBV2 with TRBJ2-6; D is uncertain. V lost 6 bases to trimming and J lost 2 bases, with 11 bases between them. The CDR3 has 15 residues. Germline V gene data show CDR1 as SNHLY and CDR2 as FYNNEI. The CDR3 DNA reads as TGTGCCAGCAGGGTCCGACGGGCTGGGGCCAACGTCCTGACTTTC. Translated, it gives CASRVRRAGANVLTF.

V gene TRBV7-2 combines with J gene TRBJ2-3; TRBD1 or TRBD2 may be the D gene (6 bases each). Germline-derived CDR1 and CDR2 are SGHTA and FQGNSA. The length of the CDR3 is 16 residues. V was pared by 7 bases and J by 4 bases, with 21 bases between. As DNA, the CDR3 is TGTGCCAGCACCTTGAGTGGGCCGGGGGCGTCAGATACGCAGTATTTT. Translating gives CASTLSGPGASDTQYF. The full variable domain, with the rest looked up from reference TRBV7-2 and TRBJ2-3, is GAGVSQSPSNKVTEKGKDVELRCDPISGHTALYWYRQSLGQGLEFLIYFQGNSAPDKSGLPSDRFSAERTGGSVSTLTIQRTQQEDSAVYLCASTLSGPGASDTQYFGPGTRLTVL.